These T cell receptor beta chains were read from a single sample in a study of CD8+ T cells in alopecia areata. This table comes from immunoSEQ multiplex PCR, and its TCRdb copy is limited to in-frame clones, with some not included. The profile covers some 130,000 clones, with around 49% appearing a single time and roughly a sixth taken by the ten largest. The sample in question was CD8+ T cells sorted from blood, obtained at week 0. The receptors shown here come from a human donor with alopecia areata. Each CDR3 is given with its conserved first and last residue. Fields, in order: J gene, V gene, D gene, clone size, CDR3 protein, CDR3 DNA. D genes are given only for firm matches. Clone size is shown for a subset of rows, as once, few, many or a class of expanded clone.

j_call: TRBJ2-7
v_call: TRBV29-1
d_call: TRBD2
clone_size: few
cdr3_aa: CSVEGLREASYEQYF
cdr3_nt: TGCAGCGTTGAAGGTCTCCGGGAGGCCTCCTACGAGCAGTACTTC

j_call: TRBJ2-5
v_call: TRBV5-4
d_call: TRBD2
clone_size: .
cdr3_aa: CASSFGGETQYF
cdr3_nt: TGTGCCAGCAGCTTCGGGGGGGAGACCCAGTACTTC

j_call: TRBJ1-1
v_call: TRBV9
d_call: TRBD1
clone_size: .
cdr3_aa: CASSATGTGTEAFF
cdr3_nt: TGTGCCAGCAGCGCAACAGGGACAGGGACTGAAGCTTTCTTT

j_call: TRBJ2-7
v_call: TRBV30
d_call: .
clone_size: once
cdr3_aa: CAWRIGSNYEQYF
cdr3_nt: TGTGCCTGGAGGATCGGGTCTAACTACGAGCAGTACTTC

j_call: TRBJ2-7
v_call: TRBV5-1
d_call: .
clone_size: many
cdr3_aa: CASSSDETQIYEQYF
cdr3_nt: TGCGCCAGCAGCTCCGACGAGACCCAAATCTACGAGCAGTACTTC

j_call: TRBJ1-5
v_call: TRBV19
d_call: .
clone_size: many
cdr3_aa: CASSIPGILQQPQHF
cdr3_nt: TGTGCCAGTAGTATACCCGGCATTCTCCAACAGCCCCAGCATTTT

j_call: TRBJ2-1
v_call: TRBV9
d_call: .
clone_size: .
cdr3_aa: CASSSRTSVYNEQFF
cdr3_nt: TGTGCCAGCAGCTCAAGGACTTCGGTCTACAATGAGCAGTTCTTC

j_call: TRBJ2-7
v_call: TRBV5-1
d_call: .
clone_size: few
cdr3_aa: CASSEGISYEQYF
cdr3_nt: TGCGCCAGCAGCGAGGGGATTTCCTACGAGCAGTACTTC

j_call: TRBJ1-2
v_call: TRBV30
d_call: .
clone_size: .
cdr3_aa: CAWSDANYGYTF
cdr3_nt: TGTGCCTGGAGCGACGCTAACTATGGCTACACCTTC

j_call: TRBJ2-4
v_call: TRBV27
d_call: TRBD2
clone_size: .
cdr3_aa: CASSLRTSGGIQYF
cdr3_nt: TGTGCCAGCAGTTTAAGGACTAGCGGGGGCATTCAGTACTTC

j_call: TRBJ1-2
v_call: TRBV9
d_call: .
clone_size: .
cdr3_aa: CASSGTRGGAGYGYTF
cdr3_nt: TGTGCCAGCAGCGGAACGCGGGGGGGAGCGGGCTATGGCTACACCTTC

j_call: TRBJ2-7
v_call: TRBV29-1
d_call: .
clone_size: few
cdr3_aa: CSVVGASYEQYF
cdr3_nt: TGCAGCGTTGTGGGGGCCTCCTACGAGCAGTACTTC

j_call: TRBJ2-7
v_call: TRBV9
d_call: .
clone_size: .
cdr3_aa: CASSPRGGIPYEQYF
cdr3_nt: TGTGCCAGCAGCCCCCGGGGAGGCATCCCCTACGAGCAGTACTTC

j_call: TRBJ2-7
v_call: TRBV14
d_call: TRBD2
clone_size: .
cdr3_aa: CASSQDRSRRGSSYEQYF
cdr3_nt: TGTGCCAGCAGCCAAGATCGCTCCCGGCGGGGGTCTTCCTACGAGCAGTACTTC

j_call: TRBJ2-7
v_call: TRBV6-5
d_call: .
clone_size: .
cdr3_aa: CASSPLGRAAYEQYF
cdr3_nt: TGTGCCAGCAGTCCCCTCGGAAGGGCGGCCTACGAGCAGTACTTC

j_call: TRBJ2-7
v_call: TRBV4-1
d_call: .
clone_size: .
cdr3_aa: CASSQDESRGITYEQYF
cdr3_nt: TGCGCCAGCAGCCAAGACGAGAGTAGGGGAATCACCTACGAGCAGTACTTC

j_call: TRBJ1-5
v_call: TRBV25-1
d_call: .
clone_size: .
cdr3_aa: CASGEVSEDQPQHF
cdr3_nt: TGTGCCAGCGGGGAAGTTAGTGAGGACCAGCCCCAGCATTTT

j_call: TRBJ1-1
v_call: TRBV6-1
d_call: .
clone_size: .
cdr3_aa: CASSVGQWAEAFF
cdr3_nt: TGTGCCAGCAGTGTTGGACAGTGGGCTGAAGCTTTCTTT

j_call: TRBJ1-1
v_call: TRBV29-1
d_call: .
clone_size: few
cdr3_aa: CSVDRAMNTEAFF
cdr3_nt: TGCAGCGTTGACAGGGCAATGAACACTGAAGCTTTCTTT

j_call: TRBJ2-5
v_call: TRBV6-5
d_call: .
clone_size: .
cdr3_aa: CASKSARDVQETQYF
cdr3_nt: TGTGCCAGCAAATCGGCTAGGGACGTTCAAGAGACCCAGTACTTC